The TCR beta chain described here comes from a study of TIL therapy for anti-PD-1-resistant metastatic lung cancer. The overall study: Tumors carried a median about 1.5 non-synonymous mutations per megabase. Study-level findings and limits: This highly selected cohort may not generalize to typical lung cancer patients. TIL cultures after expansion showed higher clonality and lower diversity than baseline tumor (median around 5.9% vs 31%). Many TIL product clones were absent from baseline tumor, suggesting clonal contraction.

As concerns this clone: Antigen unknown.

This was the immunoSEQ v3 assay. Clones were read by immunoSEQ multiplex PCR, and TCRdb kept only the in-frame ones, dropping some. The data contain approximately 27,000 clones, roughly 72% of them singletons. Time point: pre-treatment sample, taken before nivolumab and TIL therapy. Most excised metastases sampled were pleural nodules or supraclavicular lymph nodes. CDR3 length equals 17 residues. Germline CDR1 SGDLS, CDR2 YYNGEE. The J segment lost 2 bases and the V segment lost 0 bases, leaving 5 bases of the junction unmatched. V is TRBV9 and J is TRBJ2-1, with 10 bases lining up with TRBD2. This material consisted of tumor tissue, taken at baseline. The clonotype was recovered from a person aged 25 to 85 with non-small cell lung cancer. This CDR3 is CASSVDLLAGTYNEQFF. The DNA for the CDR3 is TGTGCCAGCAGCGTAGACTTACTAGCGGGGACCTACAATGAGCAGTTCTTC.